The 23 T cell receptor beta chains reported below all come from one sample, sequenced in a study of blood T cell repertoires in COVID-19. Profiled with immunoSEQ multiplex PCR; TCRdb holds only in-frame clones, not every one. The sample includes about 250,000 clones, roughly 80% of them seen just once. Sequenced input: PBMCs or T cells enriched from blood (not recorded which). These receptors all come from a man aged 40-49 years who had been exposed to COVID-19.

This clone was picked up one time. This chain links TRBV6-5 with TRBJ2-1; weak D call: TRBD2 (6 bases). Trimming cost V 7 bases and J 8 bases, with 12 bases left between them. CDR1 is MNHEY and CDR2 is SVGAGI in the germline V gene. This CDR3 is 12 amino acids long. This CDR3 is CASTMGGHEQFF. In DNA, the CDR3 is TGTGCCAGCACCATGGGGGGACATGAGCAGTTCTTC.

The V call is TRBV6-5, the J call TRBJ2-3, with 7 positions matching TRBD2. This CDR3 comprises 14 residues. J was trimmed by 3 bases and V by 2 bases; bases with no gene match: 2. Germline V gene sequence: CDR1 MNHEY, CDR2 SVGAGI. CDR3: CASSYAGETDTQYF. The CDR3 DNA reads as TGTGCCAGCAGTTACGCGGGAGAGACAGATACGCAGTATTTT.

The rearrangement joins TRBV2 to TRBJ2-5; D is uncertain. The ends were cut back, 2 bases at V and 4 bases at J, with 5 bases in the middle. The CDR3 sequence is 12 residues long. Germline CDR1 is SNHLY and CDR2 is FYNNEI. In DNA, the CDR3 is TGTGCCAGCAGTGAAACCGGAGAGACCCAGTACTTC. As protein: CASSETGETQYF. Based on the CDR3 plus reference TRBV2 and TRBJ2-5, the full variable domain is EPEVTQTPSHQVTQMGQEVILRCVPISNHLYFYWYRQILGQKVEFLVSFYNNEISEKSEIFDDQFSVERPDGSNFTLKIRSTKLEDSAMYFCASSETGETQYFGPGTRLLVL.

V gene TRBV5-5 combines with J gene TRBJ2-7; maybe TRBD2 (6 bases). Trimming cost V 0 bases and J 4 bases, with 14 bases left between them. Per the germline V gene, CDR1 is SGHKS and CDR2 is YYEKEE (reference sequence). The CDR3 sequence is 15 residues long. The CDR3 loop reads CASSLARELGYEQYF. CDR3 nucleotide sequence: TGTGCCAGCAGCTTGGCCCGGGAGTTAGGGTACGAGCAGTACTTC.

V gene TRBV6-2 or TRBV6-3 combines with J gene TRBJ2-6; D is undetermined. The germline CDR1 and CDR2 sequences are MNHEY and SVGEGT. Trimming shortened V by 5 bases and J by 3 bases, and 8 bases separated the two germline ends. This CDR3 has 14 amino acids. CDR3 bases: TGTGCCAGCAGTCCCTATCTTGGGGCCAACGTCCTGACTTTC. It specifies CASSPYLGANVLTF.

The genes are TRBV10-2 and TRBJ1-5, with 9 bases matching TRBD1. The CDR3 contains 18 residues. With V trimmed by 0 bases and J by 1 base, 7 bases remained unmatched. Germline CDR1 reads WSHSY; CDR2 reads SAAADI. In nucleotides, the CDR3 is TGCGCCAGCAGTGAGTCGGGTACAGGGGGCGGGAGCAATCAGCCCCAGCATTTT. Amino acid sequence: CASSESGTGGGSNQPQHF.

The J gene is TRBJ2-1, the V gene TRBV18, with 10 bases matching TRBD1. The CDR3 is made up of 16 amino acids. Trimming cost V 3 bases and J 1 base; bases outside gene matches: 3. Germline CDR1 is KGHSH and CDR2 is LQKENI. CDR3: CASSPWTGGSYNEQFF. The CDR3 DNA reads as TGTGCCAGCTCACCTTGGACAGGGGGATCCTACAATGAGCAGTTCTTC.

The chain links TRBV4-1 to TRBJ2-3; 13 bases map to TRBD2. There are 16 residues in the CDR3. Germline trimming cut 2 bases from V and 7 bases from J; bases unmatched to any gene: 6. The germline V gene has CDR1 MGHRA and CDR2 YSYEKL. Here the CDR3 reads CASSQSTSGRAYTQYF. In DNA form, the CDR3 reads TGCGCCAGCAGCCAATCTACTAGCGGGAGGGCATATACGCAGTATTTT.

This sequence joins TRBV5-1 and TRBJ2-6; 8 positions match TRBD1. Germline CDR1 SGHRS, CDR2 YFSETQ. This CDR3 contains 18 residues. V shed 0 bases, J shed 3 bases, and the junction held 8 bases outside the gene matches. CDR3 DNA sequence: TGCGCCAGCAGCTTGGCCGGACAGGGTTCGGGTGGGGCCAACGTCCTGACTTTC. Encoded protein: CASSLAGQGSGGANVLTF.

This chain links TRBV19 with TRBJ2-3; possibly TRBD2 for D (5 bases). Looked up from germline, CDR1 is LNHDA and CDR2 is SQIVND (reference sequence). The CDR3 is made up of 15 amino acids. V lost 6 bases to trimming and J lost 0 bases, with 13 bases between them. The CDR3: CASRGRGSSTDTQYF. CDR3 DNA: TGTGCCAGTAGGGGTCGCGGGTCCAGCACAGATACGCAGTATTTT.

CDR3 DNA sequence: TGTGCCAGCAGCCTAACAGGACAGGGCGGCCCCGGGTACGAGCAGTACTTC. Amino acids: CASSLTGQGGPGYEQYF. The chain is built from TRBV7-6 and TRBJ2-7, with 8 positions matching TRBD1. The junction had 16 bases not matched to a gene; V was cut back by 5 bases and J by 4 bases. Per germline, CDR1 SGHVS and CDR2 FNYEAQ. CDR3 length: 17 amino acids.

The chain links TRBV13 to TRBJ1-5, with 8 bases aligning to TRBD1. J was trimmed by 1 base and V by 2 bases; bases with no gene match: 4. Germline CDR1 and CDR2: PRHDT and FYEKMQ (reference sequence). This CDR3 is built from 16 residues. CDR3 loop: CASSLTGGFSNQPQHF. The CDR3 DNA reads as TGTGCCAGCAGCTTAACAGGGGGGTTCAGCAATCAGCCCCAGCATTTT.

The chain couples TRBV30 to TRBJ1-5; D might be TRBD1 (5 bases). The CDR3 length is 15 residues. The germline V gene has CDR1 GTSNPN and CDR2 SVGIG (reference sequence). V was pared by 4 bases and J by 2 bases, with 15 bases between. The CDR3 DNA sequence: TGTGCCTGGAATAGGGGTGGGATGGGCAATCAGCCCCAGCATTTT. Residues: CAWNRGGMGNQPQHF.

The V and J genes are TRBV3-1 (or the pseudogene TRBV3-2) and TRBJ1-2, with D perhaps matching TRBD1 (6 bases). The CDR3 totals 13 residues. V was trimmed by 4 bases and J by 8 bases, leaving 14 bases between them. Per germline, CDR1 LGHDT and CDR2 YNNKEL (reference sequence). The CDR3: CASSLRVRGGYTF. The CDR3 coding sequence is TGTGCCAGCAGCCTCAGAGTCAGGGGCGGCTACACCTTC.

This chain uses TRBV5-8 with TRBJ1-2; no clear D gene. Per the germline V gene, CDR1 is SGHTS and CDR2 is YDEGEE. The CDR3 consists of 14 residues. V lost 4 bases to trimming and J lost 4 bases, with 14 bases between them. This chain's CDR3 is CASSPRTGSYGYTF. The CDR3 nucleotides are TGTGCCAGCAGCCCCCGGACTGGGTCCTATGGCTACACCTTC.

The chain recombines TRBV5-4 with TRBJ2-3, with D possibly TRBD2 on 6 matching bases. The CDR3 length is 16 residues. The V gene lost 4 bases and the J gene lost 8 bases, with 23 bases spanning the gap. CDR1 and CDR2 (germline): SGHNT, YYREEE (reference sequence). The CDR3 DNA reads as TGTGCCAGCAGCCTCGCCTCCGTCGGGACTGAACTTACGCAGTATTTT. Protein: CASSLASVGTELTQYF.

The V call is TRBV9, the J call TRBJ1-6; D remains unclear. CDR3 length: 13 residues. The germline V gene has CDR1 SGDLS and CDR2 YYNGEE. V lost 0 bases, J lost 10 bases, and 8 bases lay in between. The CDR3 bases are TGTGCCAGCAGCGTAGGGAGAGAATCACCCCTCCACTTT. Amino acid sequence: CASSVGRESPLHF. Supplemented by reference TRBV9 and TRBJ1-6, the full variable domain reads DSGVTQTPKHLITATGQRVTLRCSPRSGDLSVYWYQQSLDQGLQFLIQYYNGEERAKGNILERFSAQQFPDLHSELNLSSLELGDSALYFCASSVGRESPLHFGNGTRLTVT.

The chain is built from TRBV9 and TRBJ2-1; possibly TRBD2 for D (6 bases). CDR1 is SGDLS and CDR2 is YYNGEE in the germline V gene. The CDR3 has 16 residues. Trimming cost V 0 bases and J 6 bases, with 16 bases left between them. CDR3 sequence reads: CASSVDGLSRGNEQFF. The CDR3 DNA is TGTGCCAGCAGCGTAGACGGGTTGTCGCGGGGCAATGAGCAGTTCTTC.

The J gene is TRBJ1-2, the V gene TRBV21-1; TRBD1 is taken as the D call from the table, unchecked against the DNA. TRBV21-1 is recorded as a pseudogene. The CDR3 spans 13 residues. The CDR3 DNA sequence: TGTGCCAGCAGAACAGGGGAAATCTATGGCTACACCTTC. Its translation: CASRTGEIYGYTF.

This clone has just one count. V and J are TRBV5-1 and TRBJ2-7; D remains ambiguous. CDR3 length: 11 amino acids. The V gene lost 8 bases and the J gene lost 5 bases, with 11 bases spanning the gap. Looked up from germline, CDR1 is SGHRS and CDR2 is YFSETQ. The DNA of the CDR3 is TGCGCCAGTAGAGGCTCGCACGAGCAGTACTTC. As protein: CASRGSHEQYF. Full variable domain (remainder filled in from reference TRBV5-1 and TRBJ2-7): KAGVTQTPRYLIKTRGQQVTLSCSPISGHRSVSWYQQTPGQGLQFLFEYFSETQRNKGNFPGRFSGRQFSNSRSEMNVSTLELGDSALYLCASRGSHEQYFGPGTRLTVT.

This chain uses TRBV7-9 with TRBJ2-2, with TRBD1 matching over 10 bases. The CDR3 contains 19 residues. The V and J ends lost 3 bases and 5 bases, in that order; junction bases with no gene match: 15. Germline values: CDR1 SEHNR, CDR2 FQNEAQ (reference sequence). CDR3 DNA sequence: TGTGCCAGCAGCTTGATGGATAGGGGGGACAGGGGAATTACCGGGGAGCTGTTTTTT. It translates to CASSLMDRGDRGITGELFF.

The chain joins TRBV11-2 to TRBJ1-2, with a tentative D call TRBD1 (5 bases). Trimming removed 1 base at V and 7 bases at J, with 13 bases between. The CDR3 is 14 residues long. Germline V gene sequence: CDR1 SGHAT, CDR2 FQNNGV. The chain's CDR3 is CASSLAQGQSGYTF. CDR3 DNA sequence: TGTGCCAGCAGCTTAGCGCAGGGCCAGTCTGGCTACACCTTC.

The rearrangement joins TRBV11-2 to TRBJ2-3; 7 nucleotides match TRBD1. V dropped 3 bases and J dropped 5; count of bases not matched to a gene: 8. This CDR3 spans 15 amino acids. Germline values: CDR1 SGHAT, CDR2 FQNNGV. CDR3 sequence (DNA): TGTGCCAGCAGCTTCCAACAGGGGAATAAAGATACGCAGTATTTT. This translates into CASSFQQGNKDTQYF.